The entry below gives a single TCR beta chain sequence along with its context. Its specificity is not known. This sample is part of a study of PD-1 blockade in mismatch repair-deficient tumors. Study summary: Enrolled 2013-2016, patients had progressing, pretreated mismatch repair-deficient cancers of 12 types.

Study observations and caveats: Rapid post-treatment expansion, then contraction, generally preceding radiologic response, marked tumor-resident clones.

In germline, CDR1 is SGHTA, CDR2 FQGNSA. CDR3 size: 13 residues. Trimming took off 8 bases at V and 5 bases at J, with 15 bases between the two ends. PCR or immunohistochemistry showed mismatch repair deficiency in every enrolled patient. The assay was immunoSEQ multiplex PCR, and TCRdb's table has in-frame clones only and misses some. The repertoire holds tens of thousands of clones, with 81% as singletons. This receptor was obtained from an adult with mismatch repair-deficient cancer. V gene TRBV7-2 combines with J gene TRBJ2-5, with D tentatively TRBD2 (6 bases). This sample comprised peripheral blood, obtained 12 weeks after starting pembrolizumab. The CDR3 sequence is CASEFGSGETQYF. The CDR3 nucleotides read TGTGCCAGCGAATTCGGGAGTGGTGAGACCCAGTACTTC.